The rows below give T cell receptor beta chains drawn from one sample of a study of tumor-infiltrating lymphocytes in glioblastoma multiforme. TCRdb reprocessed the multiplex PCR reads with MiXCR, giving one entry per CDR3 protein. The table lists approximately 13,000 distinct CDR3 sequences, roughly 70% of them singletons. The sequenced sample consisted of brain tumor tissue. The receptors stem from a male donor with glioblastoma. Each CDR3 is given with its conserved first and last residue. The D gene is left open where the match is weak. Clone size, where shown, is once, few, many, or a class for clones that have expanded.

few	TRBJ1-3	.	TRBV4-1	CASSQVFGNGNTIYF	TGCGCCAGCAGCCAAGTTTTTGGGAACGGAAACACCATATATTTT
.	TRBJ1-1	.	TRBV12-3/TRBV12-4	CASSLRHENTEAFF	TGTGCCAGCAGTTTGAGACACGAGAACACTGAAGCTTTCTTT
many	TRBJ2-6	.	TRBV28	CASSPRRGVPGANVLTF	TGTGCCAGCAGTCCCCGCAGGGGCGTACCCGGGGCCAACGTCCTGACTTTC
few	TRBJ2-4	.	TRBV11-2	CASSLVAGENIQYF	TGTGCCAGCAGCTTAGTTGCAGGGGAAAACATTCAGTACTTC
few	TRBJ2-1	.	TRBV11-1	CASSTGGTAYNEQFF	TGTGCCAGCTCCACGGGAGGGACAGCCTACAATGAGCAGTTCTTC
medium-sized	TRBJ2-3	.	TRBV20-1	CSARDAQGRNTQYF	TGCAGTGCTAGAGATGCTCAGGGGCGAAATACGCAGTATTTT
.	TRBJ2-3	.	TRBV11-2	CASSLDGAPDTQYF	TGTGCCAGCAGCTTAGATGGGGCACCGGATACGCAGTATTTT
.	TRBJ2-7	.	TRBV11-1	CASTMDHGYEQYF	TGTGCCAGCACCATGGATCATGGATACGAGCAGTACTTC
large	TRBJ1-2	.	TRBV10-3	CAISESLGSDGYTF	TGTGCCATCAGTGAGTCTCTGGGGTCAGATGGCTACACCTTC
.	TRBJ1-6	TRBD1	TRBV20-1	CSARGGTGIGSPLHF	TGCAGTGCTAGGGGTGGGACAGGGATCGGGTCACCCCTCCACTTT
.	TRBJ2-7	TRBD2	TRBV29-1	CSVHTRLARGSEQYF	TGCAGCGTCCATACGCGACTAGCCCGCGGATCCGAGCAATACTTC
many	TRBJ2-7	.	TRBV28	CASSTDSPYEQYF	TGTGCCAGCAGCACGGACAGCCCCTACGAGCAGTACTTC
.	TRBJ2-3	.	TRBV4-1	CASSQDRGGRVTDTQYF	TGCGCCAGCAGCCAAGATAGAGGCGGAAGGGTTACAGATACGCAGTATTTT
.	TRBJ2-5	TRBD1	TRBV11-2	CASSSMGQGGSETQYF	TGTGCCAGCAGCTCAATGGGACAGGGCGGGAGCGAGACCCAGTACTTC
few	TRBJ2-7	TRBD1	TRBV6-1	CATRQGRRYEQYF	TGTGCCACCCGACAGGGGAGAAGGTACGAGCAGTACTTC
.	TRBJ2-1	TRBD2	TRBV11-2	CASGGPGRAVQQFF	TGTGCCAGCGGGGGCCCCGGGAGGGCCGTCCAGCAGTTCTTC
.	TRBJ2-1	TRBD2	TRBV20-1	CNASGRASYNEQFF	TGTAATGCTAGCGGGAGGGCATCCTACAATGAGCAGTTCTTC
.	TRBJ2-5	TRBD2	TRBV12-3/TRBV12-4	CASSFGFRREGLETQYF	TGTGCCAGCAGTTTTGGGTTCCGGCGGGAGGGCCTGGAGACCCAGTACTTC
.	TRBJ2-5	.	TRBV29-1	CSTGGAGPQETQYF	TGCAGCACTGGGGGGGCGGGCCCGCAAGAGACCCAGTACTTC
few	TRBJ2-1	TRBD2	TRBV7-3	CASSREGLNEQFF	TGTGCCAGCAGTAGGGAGGGGTTGAATGAGCAGTTCTTC
.	TRBJ1-1	.	TRBV12-3/TRBV12-4	CASSPWSVNTEAFF	TGTGCCAGCAGTCCTTGGTCGGTGAACACTGAAGCTTTCTTT
.	TRBJ2-1	TRBD2	TRBV11-2	CASSDRGTSGTYNEQFF	TGTGCCAGCAGCGACAGGGGGACTAGCGGAACCTACAATGAGCAGTTCTTC
.	TRBJ1-5	.	TRBV20-1	CSARADRNQPQHF	TGCAGTGCTAGAGCAGACCGCAATCAGCCCCAGCATTTT
.	TRBJ2-5	TRBD1	TRBV3-1	CASSQDPGGRETQYF	TGTGCCAGCAGCCAAGATCCAGGGGGCCGGGAGACCCAGTACTTC
.	TRBJ2-3	.	TRBV29-1	CGVGQGGETQYF	TGCGGCGTAGGTCAGGGTGGGGAAACGCAGTATTTT
.	TRBJ2-5	.	TRBV20-1	CSASIGSQETQYF	TGCAGTGCTAGTATAGGCAGCCAAGAGACCCAGTACTTC
medium-sized	TRBJ1-5	.	TRBV12-3/TRBV12-4	CASSLKSWGNREAVLYQPQHF	TGTGCCAGCAGTTTAAAGTCTTGGGGGAACCGGGAAGCCGTTCTATATCAGCCCCAGCATTTT
.	TRBJ2-1	.	TRBV4-1	CASSQETSNNNEQFF	TGCGCCAGCAGCCAAGAAACTAGCAACAACAATGAGCAGTTCTTC